A selection of T cell receptor beta chains follows, all from one sample in a study of T cell responses to AZD1222 COVID-19 vaccine. TCRdb's copy holds only in-frame clones and misses some; the assay was immunoSEQ multiplex PCR. The sample yields roughly 44,000 clones, about 83% seen once. Sequenced material: peripheral blood, taken on day 0 of AZD1222 vaccination. Receptor source: an adult in good health. CDR3s include the opening cysteine and the closing phenylalanine or tryptophan. Fields, in order: J gene, D gene, V gene, clone size, CDR3 protein, CDR3 DNA. The D gene is left open where the match is weak. Size values are once, few and many counts, or a class for expanded clones, and some rows have none.

>TRBJ2-5|-|TRBV6-4|-
CASSDPRSRRSMETQYF
TGTGCCAGCAGTGACCCCCGTAGTCGGCGGTCGATGGAGACCCAGTACTTC
>TRBJ2-7|-|TRBV29-1|-
CSVQGHHEQYF
TGCAGCGTCCAGGGGCACCACGAGCAGTACTTC
>TRBJ2-7|-|TRBV29-1|-
CSVVSWGYEQYF
TGCAGCGTTGTTTCTTGGGGCTACGAGCAGTACTTC
>TRBJ1-5|TRBD1|TRBV5-1|-
CASSLSQGDQPQHF
TGCGCCAGCAGCTTGTCGCAGGGGGATCAGCCCCAGCATTTT
>TRBJ2-1|TRBD1|TRBV2|-
CASTYDRGGNEQFF
TGTGCCAGCACCTACGACAGGGGAGGAAATGAGCAGTTCTTC
>TRBJ1-1|TRBD1|TRBV29-1|-
CSVAPFGQGGLNTEAFF
TGCAGCGTTGCCCCTTTTGGGCAGGGGGGATTGAACACTGAAGCTTTCTTT
>TRBJ2-1|-|TRBV24-1|-
CATETGESSYNEQFF
TGTGCCACCGAAACCGGGGAGAGCTCCTACAATGAGCAGTTCTTC
>TRBJ1-5|-|TRBV2|-
CASSEDGNQPQHF
TGTGCCAGCAGTGAAGATGGTAACCAGCCCCAGCATTTT
>TRBJ2-7|TRBD1|TRBV5-4|few
CASSLGGQGAPEQYF
TGTGCCAGCAGCTTGGGGGGACAGGGGGCACCCGAGCAGTACTTC
>TRBJ2-5|-|TRBV30|-
CAWTPPNTETQYF
TGTGCCTGGACCCCCCCGAACACAGAGACCCAGTACTTC
>TRBJ1-5|-|TRBV7-9|-
CASSAGPSNQPQHF
TGTGCCAGCAGCGCGGGACCTAGCAATCAGCCCCAGCATTTT
>TRBJ1-4|TRBD1|TRBV2|-
CASRETGDEATNEKLFF
TGTGCCAGCAGAGAGACAGGGGATGAGGCAACTAATGAAAAACTGTTTTTT
>TRBJ1-1|-|TRBV12-3/TRBV12-4|-
CASRGGTYGEAFF
TGTGCCAGCAGGGGAGGGACTTACGGTGAAGCTTTCTTT
>TRBJ1-1|TRBD1|TRBV10-3|-
CAILDRDRRAFF
TGTGCCATCCTGGACAGGGACCGACGGGCTTTCTTT
>TRBJ1-5|-|TRBV7-3|-
CASSFGPNQPQHF
TGTGCCAGCAGCTTCGGGCCGAATCAGCCCCAGCATTTT
>TRBJ2-1|-|TRBV20-1|-
CSAHGAEQFF
TGCAGTGCCCATGGGGCTGAGCAGTTCTTC
>TRBJ1-5|-|TRBV28|-
CASTTGGHSNQPQHF
TGTGCCAGCACCACCGGGGGTCATAGCAATCAGCCCCAGCATTTT
>TRBJ2-5|-|TRBV11-1|-
CASSLGRREETQYF
TGTGCCAGCAGCTTAGGTAGGAGAGAAGAGACCCAGTACTTC
>TRBJ1-6|-|TRBV6-4|-
CASSGTWDTLSYNSPLHF
TGTGCCAGCAGTGGTACTTGGGACACCCTTAGTTATAATTCACCCCTCCACTTT
>TRBJ2-5|TRBD2|TRBV3-1/TRBV3-2|-
CASSLTPGGEGTQYF
TGTGCCAGCAGCTTAACTCCGGGGGGAGAGGGGACCCAGTACTTC
>TRBJ1-5|-|TRBV6-6|-
CASRETRDQPQHF
TGTGCCAGCAGGGAGACTAGGGACCAGCCCCAGCATTTT
>TRBJ2-1|-|TRBV5-1|few
CASTLKDGSYNEQFF
TGCGCCAGCACCCTAAAAGACGGCTCCTACAATGAGCAGTTCTTC
>TRBJ1-4|-|TRBV7-2|-
CASSLMSGVEEKLFF
TGTGCCAGCAGCTTAATGTCGGGGGTGGAGGAAAAACTGTTTTTT
>TRBJ2-1|-|TRBV20-1|-
CSAQPGEQFF
TGCAGTGCTCAGCCAGGTGAGCAGTTCTTC
>TRBJ1-1|-|TRBV5-1|-
CASSLQGRTEAFF
TGCGCCAGCAGCTTACAGGGTCGGACTGAAGCTTTCTTT
>TRBJ1-6|-|TRBV7-8|-
CASSLGRRGPNNSPLHF
TGTGCCAGCAGCTTAGGACGCAGGGGCCCAAATAATTCACCCCTCCACTTT
>TRBJ1-6|TRBD1|TRBV18|-
CASSLPGTGGNSPLHF
TGTGCCAGCTCACTACCTGGGACAGGGGGTAATTCACCCCTCCACTTT
>TRBJ2-3|TRBD2|TRBV5-1|-
CASSLLAGVTDTQYF
TGCGCCAGCAGCCTCCTAGCGGGAGTGACAGATACGCAGTATTTT
>TRBJ1-1|TRBD1|TRBV28|-
CASSLFRGPEAFF
TGTGCCAGCAGTTTATTCAGGGGGCCTGAAGCTTTCTTT
>TRBJ1-4|-|TRBV18|-
CASSPGGFNEKLFF
TGTGCCAGCTCACCAGGGGGTTTTAATGAAAAACTGTTTTTT
>TRBJ1-3|-|TRBV9|-
CASSVAERHTIYF
TGTGCCAGCAGCGTAGCAGAGCGACACACCATATATTTT
>TRBJ1-5|-|TRBV3-1/TRBV3-2|-
CASSQAGSNQPQHF
TGTGCCAGCAGCCAAGCGGGCAGCAATCAGCCCCAGCATTTT
>TRBJ2-7|-|TRBV14|-
CASSQDEDEQYF
TGTGCCAGCAGCCAAGATGAGGACGAGCAGTACTTC
>TRBJ1-5|-|TRBV5-1|once
CASSPGHLGNQPQHF
TGCGCCAGCAGCCCGGGACACCTGGGCAATCAGCCCCAGCATTTT
>TRBJ2-2|-|TRBV10-3|-
CAISKPAPGELFF
TGTGCCATCTCCAAACCCGCTCCCGGGGAGCTGTTTTTT
>TRBJ1-2|-|TRBV5-1|-
CASSLGQRDGYTF
TGCGCCAGCAGCTTGGGACAGAGGGATGGCTACACCTTC
>TRBJ2-7|-|TRBV5-1|few
CASSSSASGWEQYF
TGCGCCAGCAGCTCCTCCGCCAGTGGGTGGGAGCAGTACTTC
>TRBJ1-1|-|TRBV5-1|-
CASSFGAGKMNTEAFF
TGCGCCAGCAGCTTCGGCGCAGGGAAAATGAACACTGAAGCTTTCTTT
>TRBJ1-1|-|TRBV10-3|-
CAIAWGKNTEAFF
TGTGCCATCGCCTGGGGGAAGAACACTGAAGCTTTCTTT
>TRBJ2-1|-|TRBV11-2|-
CASSTGRQSYNEQFF
TGTGCCAGCAGCACGGGGAGACAGTCCTACAATGAGCAGTTCTTC